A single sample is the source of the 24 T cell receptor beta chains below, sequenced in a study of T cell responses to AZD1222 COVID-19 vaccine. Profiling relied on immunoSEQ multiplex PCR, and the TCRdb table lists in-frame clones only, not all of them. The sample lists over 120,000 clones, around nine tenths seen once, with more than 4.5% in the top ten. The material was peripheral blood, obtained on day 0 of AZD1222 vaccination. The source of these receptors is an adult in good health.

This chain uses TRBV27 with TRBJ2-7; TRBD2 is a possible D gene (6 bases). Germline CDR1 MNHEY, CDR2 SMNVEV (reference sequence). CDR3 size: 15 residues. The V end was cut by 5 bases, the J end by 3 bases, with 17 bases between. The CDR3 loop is CASSLKRVAGYEQYF. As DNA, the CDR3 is TGTGCCAGCAGTCTTAAGCGGGTTGCTGGCTACGAGCAGTACTTC.

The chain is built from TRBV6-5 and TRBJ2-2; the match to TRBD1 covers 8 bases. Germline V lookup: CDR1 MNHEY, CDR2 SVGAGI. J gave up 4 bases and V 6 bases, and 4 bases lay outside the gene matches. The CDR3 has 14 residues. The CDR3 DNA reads TGTGCCAGCAGAGACGACAGGGGCACCGGGGAGCTGTTTTTT. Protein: CASRDDRGTGELFF.

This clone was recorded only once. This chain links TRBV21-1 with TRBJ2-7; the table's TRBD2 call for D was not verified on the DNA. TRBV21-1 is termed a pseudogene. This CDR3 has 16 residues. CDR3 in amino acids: CASSKGETSCSYEQYF. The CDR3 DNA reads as TGTGCCAGCAGCAAAGGAGAGACTAGTTGCTCCTACGAGCAGTACTTC.

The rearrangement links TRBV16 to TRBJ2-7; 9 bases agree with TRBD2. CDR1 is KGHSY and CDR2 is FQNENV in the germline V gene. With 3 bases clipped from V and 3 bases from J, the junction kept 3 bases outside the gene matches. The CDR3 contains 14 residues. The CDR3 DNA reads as TGTGCCAGCAGCCATTTTAGCGGGGGCTACGAGCAGTACTTC. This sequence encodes CASSHFSGGYEQYF.

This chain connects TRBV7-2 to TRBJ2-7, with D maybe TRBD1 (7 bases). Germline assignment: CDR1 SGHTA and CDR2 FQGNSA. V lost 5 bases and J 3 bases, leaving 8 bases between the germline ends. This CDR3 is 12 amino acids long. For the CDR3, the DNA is TGTGCCAGCAGCCAGGGGGGCTACGAGCAGTACTTC. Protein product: CASSQGGYEQYF.

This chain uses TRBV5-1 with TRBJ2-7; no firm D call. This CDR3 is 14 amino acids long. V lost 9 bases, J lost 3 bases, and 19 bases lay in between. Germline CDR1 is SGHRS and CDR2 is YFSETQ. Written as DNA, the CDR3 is TGCGCCACCAGTGAGGCCGGGCCTGACTACGAGCAGTACTTC. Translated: CATSEAGPDYEQYF. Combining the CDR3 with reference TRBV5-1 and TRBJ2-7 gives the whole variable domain KAGVTQTPRYLIKTRGQQVTLSCSPISGHRSVSWYQQTPGQGLQFLFEYFSETQRNKGNFPGRFSGRQFSNSRSEMNVSTLELGDSALYLCATSEAGPDYEQYFGPGTRLTVT.

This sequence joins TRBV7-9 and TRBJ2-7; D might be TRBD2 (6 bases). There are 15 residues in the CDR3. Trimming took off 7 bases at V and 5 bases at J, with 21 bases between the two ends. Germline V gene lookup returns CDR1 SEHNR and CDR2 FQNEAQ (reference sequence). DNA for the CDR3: TGTGCCAGCACCCTAGTGCGGGGACCGATCGACGAGCAGTACTTC. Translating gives CASTLVRGPIDEQYF. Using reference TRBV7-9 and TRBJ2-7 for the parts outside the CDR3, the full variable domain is DTGVSQNPRHKITKRGQNVTFRCDPISEHNRLYWYRQTLGQGPEFLTYFQNEAQLEKSRLLSDRFSAERPKGSFSTLEIQRTEQGDSAMYLCASTLVRGPIDEQYFGPGTRLTVT.

The CDR3 is CASSRSRGLAGEGAYNEQFF. CDR3 DNA sequence: TGTGCCAGCAGCCGCTCTCGGGGGCTAGCGGGAGAGGGGGCCTACAATGAGCAGTTCTTC. V is TRBV14 and J is TRBJ2-1, with 10 bases that match TRBD2. There are 20 residues in the CDR3. Trimming took 4 bases from V and 2 from J; bases not matched to a gene: 17. The V gene's germline CDR1 is SGHDN and CDR2 FVKESK.

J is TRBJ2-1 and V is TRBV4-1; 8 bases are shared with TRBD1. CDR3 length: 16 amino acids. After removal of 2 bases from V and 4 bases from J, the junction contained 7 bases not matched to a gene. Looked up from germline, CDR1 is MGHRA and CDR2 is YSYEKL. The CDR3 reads CASSQQQGEGYNEQFF. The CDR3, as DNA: TGCGCCAGCAGCCAACAACAGGGGGAAGGGTACAATGAGCAGTTCTTC.

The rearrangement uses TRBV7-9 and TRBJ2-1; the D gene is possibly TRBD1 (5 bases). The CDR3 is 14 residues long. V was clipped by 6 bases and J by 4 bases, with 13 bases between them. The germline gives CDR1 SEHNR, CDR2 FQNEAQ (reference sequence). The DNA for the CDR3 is TGTGCCAGCAGGACCTATACAGGATACAATGAGCAGTTCTTC. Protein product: CASRTYTGYNEQFF.

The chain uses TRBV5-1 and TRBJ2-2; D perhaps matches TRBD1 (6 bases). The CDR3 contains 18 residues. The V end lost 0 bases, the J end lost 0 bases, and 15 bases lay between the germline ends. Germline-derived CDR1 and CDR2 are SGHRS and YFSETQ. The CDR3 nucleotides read TGCGCCAGCAGCTTGGCCCTAGACAGGCGGCCGAACACCGGGGAGCTGTTTTTT. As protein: CASSLALDRRPNTGELFF. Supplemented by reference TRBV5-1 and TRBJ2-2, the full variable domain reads KAGVTQTPRYLIKTRGQQVTLSCSPISGHRSVSWYQQTPGQGLQFLFEYFSETQRNKGNFPGRFSGRQFSNSRSEMNVSTLELGDSALYLCASSLALDRRPNTGELFFGEGSRLTVL.

The CDR3 sequence: CASSPDSQETQYF. In DNA, the CDR3 is TGTGCCAGCTCCCCGGACAGCCAAGAGACCCAGTACTTC. The chain links TRBV18 to TRBJ2-5, with D perhaps matching TRBD1 (6 bases). In germline, CDR1 is KGHSH, CDR2 LQKENI. CDR3 length: 13 amino acids. The ends were cut back, 6 bases at V and 1 base at J, with 9 bases in the middle. The full variable domain, with the rest looked up from reference TRBV18 and TRBJ2-5, is NAGVMQNPRHLVRRRGQEARLRCSPMKGHSHVYWYRQLPEEGLKFMVYLQKENIIDESGMPKERFSAEFPKEGPSILRIQQVVRGDSAAYFCASSPDSQETQYFGPGTRLLVL.

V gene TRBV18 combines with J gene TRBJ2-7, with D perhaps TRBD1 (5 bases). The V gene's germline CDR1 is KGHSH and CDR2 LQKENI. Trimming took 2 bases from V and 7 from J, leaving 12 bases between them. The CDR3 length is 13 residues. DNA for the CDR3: TGTGCCAGCTCACCATCTAAGGGGCGGGAGCAGTACTTC. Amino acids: CASSPSKGREQYF. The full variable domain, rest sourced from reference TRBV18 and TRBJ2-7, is NAGVMQNPRHLVRRRGQEARLRCSPMKGHSHVYWYRQLPEEGLKFMVYLQKENIIDESGMPKERFSAEFPKEGPSILRIQQVVRGDSAAYFCASSPSKGREQYFGPGTRLTVT.

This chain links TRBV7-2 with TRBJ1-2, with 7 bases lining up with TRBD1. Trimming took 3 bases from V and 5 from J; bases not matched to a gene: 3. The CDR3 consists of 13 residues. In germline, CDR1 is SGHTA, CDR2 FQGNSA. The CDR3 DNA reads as TGTGCCAGCAGCTTGGGACAGTCATATGGCTACACCTTC. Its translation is CASSLGQSYGYTF.

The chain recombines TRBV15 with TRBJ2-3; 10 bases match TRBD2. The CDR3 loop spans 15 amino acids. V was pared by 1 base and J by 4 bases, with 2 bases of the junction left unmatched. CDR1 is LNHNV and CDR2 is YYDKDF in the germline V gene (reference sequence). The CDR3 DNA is TGTGCCACCAGCAGAGTCCTAGCGGGAGCAGATACGCAGTATTTT. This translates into CATSRVLAGADTQYF. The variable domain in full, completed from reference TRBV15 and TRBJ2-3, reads DAMVIQNPRYQVTQFGKPVTLSCSQTLNHNVMYWYQQKSSQAPKLLFHYYDKDFNNEADTPDNFQSRRPNTSFCFLDIRSPGLGDTAMYLCATSRVLAGADTQYFGPGTRLTVL.

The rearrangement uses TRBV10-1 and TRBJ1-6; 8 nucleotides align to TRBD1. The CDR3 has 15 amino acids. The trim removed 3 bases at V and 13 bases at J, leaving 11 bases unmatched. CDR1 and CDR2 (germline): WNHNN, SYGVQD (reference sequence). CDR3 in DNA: TGCGCCAGCAGTGACCCCAGACAGGGGAAGGGTCCCCTCCACTTT. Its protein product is CASSDPRQGKGPLHF.

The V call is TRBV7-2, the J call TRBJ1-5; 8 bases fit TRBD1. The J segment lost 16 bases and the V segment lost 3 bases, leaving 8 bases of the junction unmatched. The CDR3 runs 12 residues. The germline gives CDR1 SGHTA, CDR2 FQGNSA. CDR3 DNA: TGTGCCAGCAGCTTGGACAGGGAAGCCCCTCATTTT. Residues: CASSLDREAPHF.

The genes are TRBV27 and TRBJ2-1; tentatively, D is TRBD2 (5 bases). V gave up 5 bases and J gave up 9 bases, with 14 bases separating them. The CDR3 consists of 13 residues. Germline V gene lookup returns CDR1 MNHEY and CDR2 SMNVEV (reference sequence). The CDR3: CASSIPRGSEQFF. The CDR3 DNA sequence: TGTGCCAGCAGTATTCCGCGTGGGAGTGAGCAGTTCTTC.

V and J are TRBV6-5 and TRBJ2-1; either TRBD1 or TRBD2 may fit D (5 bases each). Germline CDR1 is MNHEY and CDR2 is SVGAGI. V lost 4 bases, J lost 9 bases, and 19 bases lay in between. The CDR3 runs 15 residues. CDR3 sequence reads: CASSSTGTFLFEQFF. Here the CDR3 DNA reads TGTGCCAGCAGTTCGACCGGGACCTTCCTTTTTGAGCAGTTCTTC.

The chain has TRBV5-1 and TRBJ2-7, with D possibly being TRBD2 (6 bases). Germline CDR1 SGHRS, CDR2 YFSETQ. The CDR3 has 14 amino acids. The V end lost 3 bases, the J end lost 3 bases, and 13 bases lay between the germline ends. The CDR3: CASSSGGVGYEQYF. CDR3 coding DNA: TGCGCCAGCAGCTCCGGCGGGGTAGGCTACGAGCAGTACTTC.

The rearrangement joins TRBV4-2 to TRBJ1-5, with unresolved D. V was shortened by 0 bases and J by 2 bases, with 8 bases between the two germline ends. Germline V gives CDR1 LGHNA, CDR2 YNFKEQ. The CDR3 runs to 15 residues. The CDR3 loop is CASSQDRAGNQPQHF. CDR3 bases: TGTGCCAGCAGCCAAGATCGTGCGGGCAATCAGCCCCAGCATTTT.

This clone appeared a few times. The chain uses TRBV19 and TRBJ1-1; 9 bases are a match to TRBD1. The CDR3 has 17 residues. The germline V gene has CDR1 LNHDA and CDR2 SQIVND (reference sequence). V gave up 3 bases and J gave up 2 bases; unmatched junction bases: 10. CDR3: CASSIRTGQGINTEAFF. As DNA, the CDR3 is TGTGCCAGTAGTATCCGGACAGGACAGGGGATTAACACTGAAGCTTTCTTT.

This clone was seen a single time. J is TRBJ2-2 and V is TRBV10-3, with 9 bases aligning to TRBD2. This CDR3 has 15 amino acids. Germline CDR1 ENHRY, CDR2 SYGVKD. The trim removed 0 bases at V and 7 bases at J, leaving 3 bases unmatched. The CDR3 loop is CAISESGTSYGELFF. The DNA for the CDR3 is TGTGCCATCAGTGAGTCGGGGACTAGCTACGGGGAGCTGTTTTTT.

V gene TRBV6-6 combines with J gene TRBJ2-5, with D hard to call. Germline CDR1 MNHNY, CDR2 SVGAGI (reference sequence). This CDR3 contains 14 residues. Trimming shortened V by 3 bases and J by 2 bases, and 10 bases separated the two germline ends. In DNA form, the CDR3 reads TGTGCCAGCAGTTATCCGGACGGTCAAGAGACCCAGTACTTC. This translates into CASSYPDGQETQYF.